This entry lists 27 T cell receptor beta chains sequenced from one sample in a study of human T cells and chemical hapten exposure. Total RNA came from unfractionated whole blood. MiXCR, run by TCRdb on the 5' RACE reads, gives a single entry per CDR3 protein. The data contain tens of thousands of distinct CDR3 sequences, approximately 16% of them singletons. The receptor set was obtained from a female donor in good health.

This chain's CDR3 is CASSLFTSGSEMETQYF. The DNA for the CDR3 is TGCGCCAGCAGCTTGTTTACTAGCGGGAGCGAGATGGAGACCCAGTACTTC. The chain recombines TRBV5-1 with TRBJ2-5; TRBD2 matches at 11 bases. The ends lost 1 base at V and 5 bases at J; junction bases unmatched: 10. This CDR3 has 17 residues. Germline loops: CDR1 SGHRS, CDR2 YFSETQ.

This clonotype came up many times. The chain recombines TRBV6-2 or TRBV6-3 with TRBJ1-1; possibly TRBD1 for D (5 bases). The CDR3 runs to 14 residues. Trimming removed 1 base from V and 0 bases from J, with 6 bases in between. Per germline, CDR1 MNHEY and CDR2 SVGEGT. The CDR3 bases are TGTGCCAGCAGTTACTTGACAGTGAACACTGAAGCTTTCTTT. Translated: CASSYLTVNTEAFF.

V usage is TRBV4-1 and J usage is TRBJ2-5; D is ambiguous. The CDR3 runs to 19 residues. From germline, CDR1 is MGHRA and CDR2 YSYEKL. The V end was cut by 0 bases, the J end by 2 bases, with 22 bases between. For the CDR3, the DNA is TGCGCCAGCAGCCAAGACTGGTGGGTGGAACGCCGAACTCAAGAGACCCAGTACTTC. It specifies CASSQDWWVERRTQETQYF.

This clonotype turned up a few times. The V gene is TRBV6-6, the J gene TRBJ2-5; possibly TRBD1 for D (6 bases). Looked up from germline, CDR1 is MNHNY and CDR2 is SVGAGI (reference sequence). The germline V and J ends were trimmed by 7 bases and 5 bases, with 20 bases remaining between them. CDR3 size: 15 residues. CDR3 amino acids: CASTARSTGQETQYF. CDR3 bases: TGTGCCAGCACCGCCCGCAGCACAGGGCAGGAGACCCAGTACTTC.

This chain joins TRBV7-9 and TRBJ2-5; D possibly corresponds to TRBD1 (6 bases). Germline lookup yields CDR1 SEHNR and CDR2 FQNEAQ (reference sequence). This CDR3 is 17 amino acids long. The V gene lost 0 bases and the J gene lost 0 bases, with 14 bases spanning the gap. The CDR3 DNA reads TGTGCCAGCAGCTTAGCGGGGGCCTCCCGGTACCAAGAGACCCAGTACTTC. Amino acid sequence: CASSLAGASRYQETQYF. The variable domain in full, completed from reference TRBV7-9 and TRBJ2-5, reads DTGVSQNPRHKITKRGQNVTFRCDPISEHNRLYWYRQTLGQGPEFLTYFQNEAQLEKSRLLSDRFSAERPKGSFSTLEIQRTEQGDSAMYLCASSLAGASRYQETQYFGPGTRLLVL.

This chain uses TRBV28 with TRBJ1-5, with D tentatively TRBD1 (5 bases). Trimming stripped 6 bases from V and 6 bases from J, with 18 bases between. The CDR3 sequence is 15 residues long. The germline V gene encodes CDR1 MDHEN and CDR2 SYDVKM. CDR3 loop: CASRQPGPSFQPQHF. DNA of the CDR3: TGTGCCAGCAGGCAGCCGGGACCGTCCTTTCAGCCCCAGCATTTT.

V is TRBV7-8 and J is TRBJ1-2; the D is unclear. The CDR3 length is 15 residues. Per the germline V gene, CDR1 is SGHVS and CDR2 is FQNEAQ. Trimming left V 1 base short and J 0 bases short, with 9 bases between. DNA of the CDR3: TGTGCCAGCAGCTTAGTTGAGGGATCTAACTATGGCTACACCTTC. It encodes CASSLVEGSNYGYTF.

This clonotype has just a few counts. The chain couples TRBV18 to TRBJ2-6; 7 bases match TRBD1. J lost 8 bases, V lost 5 bases, and 9 bases had no gene match. Per the germline V gene, CDR1 is KGHSH and CDR2 is LQKENI. The CDR3 consists of 15 residues. CDR3: CASSSDRVATNVLTF. The CDR3 nucleotides read TGTGCCAGCTCATCCGACAGGGTCGCGACCAACGTCCTGACTTTC.

A few counts support this clonotype. The chain is built from TRBV29-1 and TRBJ2-3; TRBD1 might be the D (6 bases). The V and J ends lost 1 base and 1 base respectively, with 9 bases between them. The CDR3 has 14 residues. Per the germline V gene, CDR1 is SQVTM and CDR2 is ANQGSEA. CDR3 DNA sequence: TGCAGCGTTGAAGGGGCAGGGGGCACAGATACGCAGTATTTT. It translates to CSVEGAGGTDTQYF.

This clonotype was counted only a few times. The chain employs TRBV25-1 and TRBJ2-2; TRBD2 aligns across 7 bases. This CDR3 has 14 amino acids. CDR1 is MGHDK and CDR2 is SYGVNS in the germline V gene. V was pared by 6 bases and J by 7 bases, with 8 bases of the junction left unmatched. CDR3: CASRMSGALGELFF. In DNA, the CDR3 is TGTGCCAGCAGGATGAGCGGGGCCCTCGGGGAGCTGTTTTTT.

Ten or more counts support this clonotype. The gene calls are TRBV12-3 or TRBV12-4 and TRBJ1-1, with 8 bases identical to TRBD1. Unmatched junction bases numbered 9, after V lost 6 bases and J lost 3 bases. This CDR3 contains 15 residues. CDR3 sequence: CASRYRTGTDTEAFF. The CDR3 DNA reads TGTGCCAGCAGATACCGGACAGGGACGGACACTGAAGCTTTCTTT.

This clonotype was counted between two and nine times. The V call is TRBV5-1, the J call TRBJ1-1; 7 bases are a match to TRBD1. The CDR3 sequence is 13 residues long. CDR1 and CDR2 (germline): SGHRS, YFSETQ. V was pared by 3 bases and J by 6 bases, with 5 bases of the junction left unmatched. The CDR3 loop reads CASSWVQGSEAFF. The CDR3 DNA reads TGCGCCAGCAGCTGGGTACAGGGGTCTGAAGCTTTCTTT.

This clonotype occurred a few times. This chain joins TRBV20-1 and TRBJ2-1; tentatively, D is TRBD2 (6 bases). Trimming removed 2 bases from V and 7 bases from J, with 15 bases in between. The germline V gene encodes CDR1 DFQATT and CDR2 SNEGSKA (reference sequence). The CDR3 extends over 14 amino acids. This CDR3 is CSARPWNRGNEQFF. CDR3 DNA: TGCAGTGCTAGACCGTGGAATCGGGGGAATGAGCAGTTCTTC.

About this clonotype itself: A much larger clone lies a single base off, so this may be a read error. The chain combines TRBV20-1 with TRBJ1-3, with 8 bases lining up with TRBD1. The J segment lost 11 bases and the V segment lost 1 base, leaving 13 bases of the junction unmatched. CDR3 length equals 15 residues. Looked up from germline, CDR1 is DFQATT and CDR2 is SNEGSKA (reference sequence). The CDR3 spells CSARADRAPTSAIYF. In DNA form, the CDR3 reads TGCAGTGCTAGAGCGGACAGGGCCCCGACGTCGGCCATATATTTT.

This clonotype appeared once. The chain uses TRBV27 and TRBJ2-7; D is uncertain. V was shortened by 5 bases and J by 4 bases, with 12 bases between the two germline ends. The CDR3 sequence is 13 residues long. Per germline, CDR1 MNHEY and CDR2 SMNVEV (reference sequence). CDR3 sequence: CASSPSPPYEQYF. The CDR3 region has the DNA TGTGCCAGCAGTCCCTCCCCACCGTACGAGCAGTACTTC.

The chain is built from TRBV7-2 and TRBJ1-1, with TRBD1 identical over 7 bases. The germline gives CDR1 SGHTA, CDR2 FQGNSA. The CDR3 runs to 14 residues. V trimming: 5 bases; J trimming: 4 bases; junction bases outside the gene matches: 7. CDR3 bases: TGTGCCAGCAGCAACAGACAGGGCGGCACTGAAGCTTTCTTT. Protein: CASSNRQGGTEAFF.

DNA of the CDR3: TGCGCCAGCAGCCAACCACGGACAGGGAACTACGAGCAGTACTTC. Translation: CASSQPRTGNYEQYF. V usage is TRBV4-1 and J usage is TRBJ2-7, with TRBD1 matching over 8 bases. This CDR3 contains 15 residues. Germline loops: CDR1 MGHRA, CDR2 YSYEKL. The V gene end was trimmed by 2 bases and the J gene end by 3 bases; junction bases not matched to a gene: 6.

This clonotype turned up a few times. The chain couples TRBV19 to TRBJ2-2; 9 nucleotides align to TRBD2. Germline V gene data show CDR1 as LNHDA and CDR2 as SQIVND (reference sequence). This CDR3 is built from 15 residues. V was pared by 6 bases and J by 5 bases, with 7 bases of the junction left unmatched. The CDR3 nucleotides read TGTGCCAGTAGCCTTAGCGGGAGAAGGACCGGGGAGCTGTTTTTT. Protein: CASSLSGRRTGELFF.

This clonotype occurred a few times. The chain joins TRBV7-2 to TRBJ2-1; TRBD2 matches at 7 bases. Germline V lookup: CDR1 SGHTA, CDR2 FQGNSA. The CDR3 extends over 13 amino acids. V gave up 10 bases and J gave up 1 base; unmatched junction bases: 4. The chain's CDR3 is CAISSGSYNEQFF. The CDR3 DNA is TGTGCCATCTCTAGCGGTTCCTACAATGAGCAGTTCTTC.

The gene calls are TRBV11-2 and TRBJ2-3; D may match TRBD1 or TRBD2 (5 bases each). V dropped 3 bases and J dropped 6 bases, with 10 bases sitting between them. Germline V gives CDR1 SGHAT, CDR2 FQNNGV. This CDR3 spans 13 amino acids. The CDR3 spells CASSLGRGDTQYF. The CDR3, as DNA: TGTGCCAGCAGCTTGGGACGCGGTGATACGCAGTATTTT.

DNA for the CDR3: TGTGCCAGCAGCCAAGGGGAAGGAGGGGTACGGTACGAGCAGTACTTC. It is translated as CASSQGEGGVRYEQYF. This chain connects TRBV3-2 to TRBJ2-7; no DNA check was done on the table's D call, TRBD2. TRBV3-2 is a pseudogene segment. There are 16 residues in the CDR3.

This clonotype has a handful of counts. This chain joins TRBV29-1 and TRBJ2-7; no definite D call. V was trimmed by 5 bases and J by 6 bases, leaving 20 bases between them. CDR3 length: 14 residues. Germline V gene data show CDR1 as SQVTM and CDR2 as ANQGSEA. In nucleotides, the CDR3 is TGCAGCGTTCGGGTGGGGTCCTCTTCTGGCGAGCAGTACTTC. Translated, it gives CSVRVGSSSGEQYF.

This clonotype was found a few times. The rearrangement uses TRBV7-9 and TRBJ1-1, with no clear D. Per germline, CDR1 SEHNR and CDR2 FQNEAQ (reference sequence). V was clipped by 4 bases and J by 1 base, with 13 bases between them. The CDR3 spans 15 residues. CDR3 protein: CASSSRGEENTEAFF. CDR3 DNA sequence: TGTGCCAGCAGCTCCCGCGGGGAAGAGAACACTGAAGCTTTCTTT.

This chain connects TRBV5-6 to TRBJ2-7; TRBD2 matches at 11 bases. After removal of 4 bases from V and 6 bases from J, the junction contained 6 bases not matched to a gene. Germline values: CDR1 SGHDT, CDR2 YYEEEE. CDR3 length: 14 residues. The CDR3 nucleotides read TGTGCCAGCAGCACGGGACTAGCGGCTTCCGAGCAGTACTTC. This encodes CASSTGLAASEQYF.

The chain combines TRBV3-1 with TRBJ2-1, with TRBD2 identical over 11 bases. The CDR3 covers 16 residues. V lost 1 base and J lost 9; bases outside the gene matches: 8. Germline V gene data show CDR1 as LGHDT and CDR2 as YNNKEL (reference sequence). DNA for the CDR3: TGTGCCAGCAGCCAAGTAGCGGGAGGGACGGGGTTTGAGCAGTTCTTC. It is translated as CASSQVAGGTGFEQFF.

The V and J genes are TRBV6-2 or TRBV6-3 and TRBJ2-3; tentative D call: TRBD2 (5 bases). With 2 bases removed from V and 3 bases from J, the gap between germline ends came to 9 bases. Germline CDR1 MNHEY, CDR2 SVGEGT. CDR3 length: 14 amino acids. The CDR3 sequence is CASSYTLATDTQYF. The CDR3 nucleotides are TGTGCCAGCAGTTACACCCTAGCAACAGATACGCAGTATTTT.

In this sample, this clonotype turned up a few times. The genes are TRBV24-1 and TRBJ1-5; D ambiguous. Per germline, CDR1 KGHDR and CDR2 SFDVKD. With 9 bases removed from V and 2 bases from J, the gap between germline ends came to 10 bases. The CDR3 consists of 13 residues. The CDR3 reads CATGQAGNQPQHF. CDR3 nucleotide sequence: TGTGCCACCGGGCAGGCGGGCAATCAGCCCCAGCATTTT.